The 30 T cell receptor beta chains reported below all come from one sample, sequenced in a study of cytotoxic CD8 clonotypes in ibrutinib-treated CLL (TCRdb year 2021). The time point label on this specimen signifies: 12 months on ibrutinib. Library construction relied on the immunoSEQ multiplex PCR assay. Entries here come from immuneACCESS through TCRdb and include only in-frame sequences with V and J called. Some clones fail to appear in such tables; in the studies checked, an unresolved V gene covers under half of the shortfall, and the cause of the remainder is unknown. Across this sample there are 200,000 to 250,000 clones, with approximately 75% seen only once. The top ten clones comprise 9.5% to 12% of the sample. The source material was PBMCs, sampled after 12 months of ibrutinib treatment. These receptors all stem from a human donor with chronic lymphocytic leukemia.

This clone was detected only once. The CDR3 here is CASSYQTSGSYNEQFF. The CDR3 bases are TGTGCCAGCAGTTATCAGACTAGCGGCTCCTACAATGAGCAGTTCTTC. The rearrangement links TRBV6-6 to TRBJ2-1, with 9 positions matching TRBD2. There are 16 residues in the CDR3. V lost 3 bases and J lost 0; bases outside the gene matches: 3. Per the germline V gene, CDR1 is MNHNY and CDR2 is SVGAGI (reference sequence).

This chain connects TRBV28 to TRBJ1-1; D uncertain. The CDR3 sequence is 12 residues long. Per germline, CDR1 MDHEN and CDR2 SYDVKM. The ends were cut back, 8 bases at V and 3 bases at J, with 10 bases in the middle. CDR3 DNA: TGTGCCAGCGCCGAGGGTTACACTGAAGCTTTCTTT. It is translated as CASAEGYTEAFF.

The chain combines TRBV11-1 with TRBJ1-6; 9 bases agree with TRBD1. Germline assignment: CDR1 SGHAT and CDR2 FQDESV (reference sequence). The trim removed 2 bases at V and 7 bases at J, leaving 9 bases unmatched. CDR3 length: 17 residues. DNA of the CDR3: TGTGCCAGCAGCTTAATGGGACAGGGCTTGGGGAATTCACCCCTCCACTTT. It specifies CASSLMGQGLGNSPLHF.

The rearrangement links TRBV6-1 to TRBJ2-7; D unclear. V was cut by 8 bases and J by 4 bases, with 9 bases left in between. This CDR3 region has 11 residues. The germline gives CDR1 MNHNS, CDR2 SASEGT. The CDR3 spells CASGRSYEQYF. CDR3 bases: TGTGCCAGCGGCAGGAGTTACGAGCAGTACTTC.

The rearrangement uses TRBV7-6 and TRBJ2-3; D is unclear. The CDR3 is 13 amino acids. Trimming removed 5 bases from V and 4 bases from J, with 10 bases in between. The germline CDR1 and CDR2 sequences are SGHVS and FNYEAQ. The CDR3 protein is CASSLSPSDTQYF. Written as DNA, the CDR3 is TGTGCCAGCAGCCTCTCCCCTTCAGATACGCAGTATTTT.

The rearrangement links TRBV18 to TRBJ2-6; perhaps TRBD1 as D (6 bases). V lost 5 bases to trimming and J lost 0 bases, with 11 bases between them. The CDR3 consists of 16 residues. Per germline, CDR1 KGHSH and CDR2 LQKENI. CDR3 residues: CASSTGTNSGANVLTF. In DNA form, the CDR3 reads TGTGCCAGCTCAACCGGGACAAACTCTGGGGCCAACGTCCTGACTTTC.

DNA for the CDR3: TGTGCCAGCAGGGGGACAGGGCGGGAGCAGTACTTC. Its protein product is CASRGTGREQYF. The chain uses TRBV6-5 and TRBJ2-7; 9 nucleotides match TRBD1. J lost 7 bases, V lost 6 bases, and 4 bases had no gene match. The CDR3 loop spans 12 amino acids. Germline V gene lookup returns CDR1 MNHEY and CDR2 SVGAGI.

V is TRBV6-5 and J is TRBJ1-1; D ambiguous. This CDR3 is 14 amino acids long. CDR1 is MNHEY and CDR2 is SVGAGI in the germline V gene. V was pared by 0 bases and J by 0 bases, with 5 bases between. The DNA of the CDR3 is TGTGCCAGCAGTTACTCGTTTATGAACACTGAAGCTTTCTTT. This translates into CASSYSFMNTEAFF.

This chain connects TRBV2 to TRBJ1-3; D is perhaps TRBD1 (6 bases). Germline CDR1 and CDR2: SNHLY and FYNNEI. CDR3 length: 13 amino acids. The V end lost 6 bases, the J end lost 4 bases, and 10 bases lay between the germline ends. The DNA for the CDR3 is TGTGCCAGCAGCTCGGACAGAGGAAACACCATATATTTT. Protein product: CASSSDRGNTIYF.

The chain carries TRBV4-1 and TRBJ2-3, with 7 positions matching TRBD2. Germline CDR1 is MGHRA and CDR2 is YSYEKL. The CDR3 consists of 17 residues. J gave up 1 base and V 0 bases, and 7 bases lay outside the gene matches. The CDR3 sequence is CASSQDGASGRTDTQYF. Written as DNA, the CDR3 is TGCGCCAGCAGCCAAGATGGTGCTAGCGGCCGCACAGATACGCAGTATTTT.

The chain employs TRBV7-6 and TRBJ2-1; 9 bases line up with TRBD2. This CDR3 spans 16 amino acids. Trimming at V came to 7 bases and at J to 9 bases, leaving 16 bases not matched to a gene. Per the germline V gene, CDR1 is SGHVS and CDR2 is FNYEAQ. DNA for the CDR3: TGTGCCAGCAACCTGAGGGCTAGCGGGAAGGATAGTGAGCAGTTCTTC. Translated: CASNLRASGKDSEQFF.

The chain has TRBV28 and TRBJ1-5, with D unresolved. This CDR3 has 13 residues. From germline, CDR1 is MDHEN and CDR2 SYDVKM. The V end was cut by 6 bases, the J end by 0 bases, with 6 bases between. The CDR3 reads CASRVFSNQPQHF. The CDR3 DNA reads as TGTGCCAGCAGAGTGTTTAGCAATCAGCCCCAGCATTTT. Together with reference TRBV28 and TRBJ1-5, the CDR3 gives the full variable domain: DVKVTQSSRYLVKRTGEKVFLECVQDMDHENMFWYRQDPGLGLRLIYFSYDVKMKEKGDIPEGYSVSREKKERFSLILESASTNQTSMYLCASRVFSNQPQHFGDGTRLSIL.

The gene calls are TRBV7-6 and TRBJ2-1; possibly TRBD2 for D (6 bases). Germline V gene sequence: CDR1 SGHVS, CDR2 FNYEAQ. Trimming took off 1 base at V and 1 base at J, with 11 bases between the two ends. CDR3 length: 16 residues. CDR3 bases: TGTGCCAGCAGCTTAGTTCTAGCGTTGTCCTACAATGAGCAGTTCTTC. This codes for CASSLVLALSYNEQFF.

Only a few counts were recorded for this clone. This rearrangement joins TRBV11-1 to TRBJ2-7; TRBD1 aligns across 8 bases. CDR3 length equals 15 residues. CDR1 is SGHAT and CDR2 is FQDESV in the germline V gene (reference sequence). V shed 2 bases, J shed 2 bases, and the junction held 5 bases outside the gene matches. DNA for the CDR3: TGTGCCAGCAGCTTACGGAGGGACAGGCCCTACGAGCAGTACTTC. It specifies CASSLRRDRPYEQYF.

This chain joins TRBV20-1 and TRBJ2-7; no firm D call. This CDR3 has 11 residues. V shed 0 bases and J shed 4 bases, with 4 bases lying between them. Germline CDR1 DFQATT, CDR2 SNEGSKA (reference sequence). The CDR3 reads CSARDVYEQYF. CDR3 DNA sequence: TGCAGTGCTAGAGATGTGTACGAGCAGTACTTC.

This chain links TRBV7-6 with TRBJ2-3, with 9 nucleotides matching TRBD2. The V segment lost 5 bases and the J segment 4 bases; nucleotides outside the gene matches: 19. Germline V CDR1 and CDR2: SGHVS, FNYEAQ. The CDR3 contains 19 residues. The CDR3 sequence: CASSPRRGFGGRAPDTQYF. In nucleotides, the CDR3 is TGTGCCAGCAGCCCAAGACGAGGATTCGGCGGGAGGGCCCCAGATACGCAGTATTTT.

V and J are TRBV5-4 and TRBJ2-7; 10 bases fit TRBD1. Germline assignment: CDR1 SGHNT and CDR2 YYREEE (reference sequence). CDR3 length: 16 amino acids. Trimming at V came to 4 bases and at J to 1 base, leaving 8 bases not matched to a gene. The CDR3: CASSHAPGQGSYEQYF. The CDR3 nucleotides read TGTGCCAGCAGCCACGCCCCGGGACAGGGGTCCTACGAGCAGTACTTC.

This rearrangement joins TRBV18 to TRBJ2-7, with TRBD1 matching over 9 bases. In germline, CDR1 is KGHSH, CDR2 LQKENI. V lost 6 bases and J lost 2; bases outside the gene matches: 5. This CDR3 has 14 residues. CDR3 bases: TGTGCCAGCTCCTTACAGGGGGCTGCCTACGAGCAGTACTTC. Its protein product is CASSLQGAAYEQYF.

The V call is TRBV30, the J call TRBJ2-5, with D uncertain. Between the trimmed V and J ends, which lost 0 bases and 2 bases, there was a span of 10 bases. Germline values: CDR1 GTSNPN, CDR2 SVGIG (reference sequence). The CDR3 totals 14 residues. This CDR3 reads CAWSVDPPQETQYF. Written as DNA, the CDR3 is TGTGCCTGGAGTGTTGACCCGCCACAAGAGACCCAGTACTTC. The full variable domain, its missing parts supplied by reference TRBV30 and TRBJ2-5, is SQTIHQWPATLVQPVGSPLSLECTVEGTSNPNLYWYRQAAGRGLQLLFYSVGIGQISSEVPQNLSASRPQDRQFILSSKKLLLSDSGFYLCAWSVDPPQETQYFGPGTRLLVL.

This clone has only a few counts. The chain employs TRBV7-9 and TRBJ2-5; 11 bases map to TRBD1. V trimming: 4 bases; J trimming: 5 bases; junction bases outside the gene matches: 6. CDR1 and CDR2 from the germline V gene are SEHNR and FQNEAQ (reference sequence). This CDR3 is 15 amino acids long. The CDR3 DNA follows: TGTGCCAGCAGCTCCTGGACAGGGGGCTCTGAGACCCAGTACTTC. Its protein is CASSSWTGGSETQYF.

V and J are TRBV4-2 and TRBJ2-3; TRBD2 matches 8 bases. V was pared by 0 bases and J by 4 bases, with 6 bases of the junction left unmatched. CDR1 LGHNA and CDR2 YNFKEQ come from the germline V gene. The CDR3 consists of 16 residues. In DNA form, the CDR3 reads TGTGCCAGCAGCCAAGATCGGGGGGGGACGGCAGATACGCAGTATTTT. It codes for CASSQDRGGTADTQYF.

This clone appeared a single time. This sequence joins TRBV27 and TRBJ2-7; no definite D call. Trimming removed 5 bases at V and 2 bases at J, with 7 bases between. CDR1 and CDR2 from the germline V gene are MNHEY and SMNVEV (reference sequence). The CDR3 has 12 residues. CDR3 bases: TGTGCCAGCAGTGACGGACCCTACGAGCAGTACTTC. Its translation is CASSDGPYEQYF.

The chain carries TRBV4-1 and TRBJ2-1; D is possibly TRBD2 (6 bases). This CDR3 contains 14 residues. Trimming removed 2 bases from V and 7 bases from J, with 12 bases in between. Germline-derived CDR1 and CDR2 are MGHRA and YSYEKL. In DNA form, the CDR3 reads TGCGCCAGCAGCCAAACCGGGAGTAGGAATGAGCAGTTCTTC. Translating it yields CASSQTGSRNEQFF.

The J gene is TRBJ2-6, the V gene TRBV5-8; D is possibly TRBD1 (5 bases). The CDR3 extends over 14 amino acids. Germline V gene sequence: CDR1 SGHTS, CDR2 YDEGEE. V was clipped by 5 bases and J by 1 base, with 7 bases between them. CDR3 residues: CASSRQSGANVLTF. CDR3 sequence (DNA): TGTGCCAGCAGTCGACAGTCTGGGGCCAACGTCCTGACTTTC.

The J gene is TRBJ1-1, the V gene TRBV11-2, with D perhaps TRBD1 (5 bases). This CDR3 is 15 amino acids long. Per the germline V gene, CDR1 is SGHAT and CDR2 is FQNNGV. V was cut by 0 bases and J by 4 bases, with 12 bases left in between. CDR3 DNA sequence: TGTGCCAGCAGCTTAGATATCCCAGGGTTCACTGAAGCTTTCTTT. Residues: CASSLDIPGFTEAFF.

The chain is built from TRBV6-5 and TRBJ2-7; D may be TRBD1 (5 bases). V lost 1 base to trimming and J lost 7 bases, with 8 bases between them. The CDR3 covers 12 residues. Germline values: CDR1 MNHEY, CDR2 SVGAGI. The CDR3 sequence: CASSYFPGEQYF. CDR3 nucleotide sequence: TGTGCCAGCAGTTACTTTCCAGGGGAGCAGTACTTC.

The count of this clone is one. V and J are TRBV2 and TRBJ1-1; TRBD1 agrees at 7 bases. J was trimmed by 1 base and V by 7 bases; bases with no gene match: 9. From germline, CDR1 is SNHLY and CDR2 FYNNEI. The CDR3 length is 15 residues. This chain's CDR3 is CASKKRGDRNTEAFF. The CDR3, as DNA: TGTGCCAGCAAGAAAAGGGGGGACAGGAACACTGAAGCTTTCTTT.

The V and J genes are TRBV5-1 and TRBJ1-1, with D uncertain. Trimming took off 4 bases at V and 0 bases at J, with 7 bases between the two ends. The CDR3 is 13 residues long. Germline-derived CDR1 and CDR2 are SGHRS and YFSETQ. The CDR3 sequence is CASSAELNTEAFF. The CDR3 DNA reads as TGCGCCAGCAGCGCGGAATTGAACACTGAAGCTTTCTTT.

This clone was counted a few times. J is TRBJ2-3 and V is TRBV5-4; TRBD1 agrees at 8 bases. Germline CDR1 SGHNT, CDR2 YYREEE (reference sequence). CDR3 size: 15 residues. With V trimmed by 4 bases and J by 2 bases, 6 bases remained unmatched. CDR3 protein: CASSPSRGPTDTQYF. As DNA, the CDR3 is TGTGCCAGCAGCCCGTCCAGGGGGCCCACAGATACGCAGTATTTT.

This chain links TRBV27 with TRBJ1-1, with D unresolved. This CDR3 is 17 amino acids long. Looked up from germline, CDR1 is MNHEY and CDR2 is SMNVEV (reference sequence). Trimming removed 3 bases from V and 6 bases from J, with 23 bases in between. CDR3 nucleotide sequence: TGTGCCAGCAGTTTCGACCCGGCGGGTAGGGAGGACGCTGAAGCTTTCTTT. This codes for CASSFDPAGREDAEAFF.